These 15 T cell receptor beta chains were all obtained from the same sample, sequenced in a study of metastatic and nonmetastatic thyroid tumors. TCRdb reanalyzed the PCR reads with MiXCR. Of around 34,000 clones listed, 20% to 25% are singletons. No treatment had been given to any patient before thyroid surgery. The sequencing input was tumor tissue. These receptors all come from a male donor with papillary thyroid cancer or a benign thyroid nodule (not recorded which). Some clones in this sample may be carry-over from other donors' samples.

This chain connects TRBV11-1 to TRBJ2-7, with 9 bases lining up with TRBD2. The CDR3 has 14 residues. Germline CDR1 is SGHAT and CDR2 is FQDESV (reference sequence). V shed 3 bases, J shed 4 bases, and the junction held 4 bases outside the gene matches. CDR3 residues: CASSFGSGSYEQYF. CDR3 coding DNA: TGTGCCAGCAGCTTCGGTAGCGGGAGTTACGAGCAGTACTTC.

This clone was picked up many times. The V gene is TRBV19, the J gene TRBJ1-5; D is undetermined. Germline lookup yields CDR1 LNHDA and CDR2 SQIVND (reference sequence). Trimming took 3 bases from V and 0 from J, leaving 12 bases between them. The CDR3 totals 16 residues. CDR3: CASSMSSASSNQPQHF. The CDR3 nucleotides are TGTGCCAGTAGTATGTCATCGGCCAGTAGCAATCAGCCCCAGCATTTT.

This clone was seen ten or more times. The chain combines TRBV5-1 with TRBJ2-1; the D gene is possibly TRBD1 (6 bases). Germline assignment: CDR1 SGHRS and CDR2 YFSETQ. V was pared by 0 bases and J by 8 bases, with 21 bases between. The CDR3 totals 17 residues. Written as DNA, the CDR3 is TGCGCCAGCAGCTTGGCCTCAGGGGTATTATTAGGCGATGAGCAGTTCTTC. Translation: CASSLASGVLLGDEQFF.

A single count supports this clone. The chain combines TRBV30 with TRBJ2-7; 9 bases line up with TRBD1. V gave up 3 bases and J gave up 3 bases; unmatched junction bases: 9. Germline V gives CDR1 GTSNPN, CDR2 SVGIG (reference sequence). CDR3 length equals 15 residues. The CDR3 DNA is TGTGCCTGGAGAGATCCCGGGACAGGGAACTACGAGCAGTACTTC. Translating gives CAWRDPGTGNYEQYF.

The chain combines TRBV7-3 with TRBJ2-1; TRBD2 matches at 7 bases. The CDR3 consists of 14 residues. The trim removed 2 bases at V and 7 bases at J, leaving 5 bases unmatched. CDR1 and CDR2 from the germline V gene are SGHTA and FQGTGA. CDR3 sequence reads: CASSLAGAVNEQFF. The CDR3 DNA is TGTGCCAGCAGCTTAGCGGGAGCGGTTAATGAGCAGTTCTTC.

The V gene is TRBV11-2, the J gene TRBJ2-3; 10 positions match TRBD1. CDR1 and CDR2 from the germline V gene are SGHAT and FQNNGV. The trim removed 7 bases at V and 5 bases at J, leaving 9 bases unmatched. The length of the CDR3 is 15 residues. CDR3 nucleotides: TGTGCCAGCACGCCGTGGGACAGGGGTGAAGATACGCAGTATTTT. Amino acids: CASTPWDRGEDTQYF.

The table lists this clone with many counts. The chain uses TRBV6-2 or TRBV6-3 and TRBJ2-1; the D is unclear. The CDR3 runs 15 residues. V was cut by 3 bases and J by 4 bases, with 13 bases left in between. Germline assignment: CDR1 MNHEY and CDR2 SVGEGT. The CDR3 loop is CASSYGQPPYNEQFF. DNA for the CDR3: TGTGCCAGCAGTTATGGGCAACCACCTTACAATGAGCAGTTCTTC.

This clone is labeled medium-sized (0.01 to 0.1%). The chain joins TRBV20-1 to TRBJ2-7, with 8 bases matching TRBD2. Germline V lookup: CDR1 DFQATT, CDR2 SNEGSKA (reference sequence). Unmatched junction bases numbered 13, after V lost 6 bases and J lost 3 bases. This CDR3 is built from 15 residues. The CDR3 DNA reads as TGCAGTGCCACCCCACCCCGGGGGGGAAACTACGAGCAGTACTTC. Its translation is CSATPPRGGNYEQYF.

This sequence joins TRBV5-1 and TRBJ2-3; possible D gene TRBD1, 6 bases. The CDR3 totals 15 residues. V was shortened by 0 bases and J by 8 bases, with 16 bases between the two germline ends. Germline CDR1 is SGHRS and CDR2 is YFSETQ. CDR3 sequence reads: CASSLVAGDGGTQYF. The CDR3 coding sequence is TGCGCCAGCAGCTTGGTGGCAGGGGATGGCGGTACGCAGTATTTT.

This clone was recorded at least ten times. The CDR3 bases are TGTGCCTGGAGTTTATCTAGCAGCTACAATGAGCAGTTCTTC. Its protein is CAWSLSSSYNEQFF. V gene TRBV30 combines with J gene TRBJ2-1, with a tentative D call TRBD2 (5 bases). Deletions cut 2 bases from V and 3 bases from J, with 11 bases between. This CDR3 has 14 residues. Germline values: CDR1 GTSNPN, CDR2 SVGIG (reference sequence).

This clone has at least ten counts. The chain joins TRBV11-2 to TRBJ2-7; D remains ambiguous. V shed 6 bases and J shed 5 bases, with 11 bases lying between them. The germline V gene has CDR1 SGHAT and CDR2 FQNNGV. This CDR3 has 12 amino acids. CDR3 bases: TGTGCCAGCAGTTTAACTTCCAACGAGCAGTACTTC. As protein: CASSLTSNEQYF. Looking up the rest from reference TRBV11-2 and TRBJ2-7 gives the full variable domain: EAGVAQSPRYKIIEKRQSVAFWCNPISGHATLYWYQQILGQGPKLLIQFQNNGVVDDSQLPKDRFSAERLKGVDSTLKIQPAKLEDSAVYLCASSLTSNEQYFGPGTRLTVT.

The chain combines TRBV5-1 with TRBJ1-2; tentative D call: TRBD1 (5 bases). Germline lookup yields CDR1 SGHRS and CDR2 YFSETQ. There are 12 residues in the CDR3. The ends were cut back, 0 bases at V and 8 bases at J, with 8 bases in the middle. The CDR3 nucleotides are TGCGCCAGCAGCTTGGTGGGGGACGGCTACACCTTC. Protein sequence: CASSLVGDGYTF.

By share of the sample, this clone is medium-sized. The chain has TRBV19 and TRBJ2-7; D is uncertain. This CDR3 spans 13 amino acids. Germline values: CDR1 LNHDA, CDR2 SQIVND (reference sequence). V was cut by 1 base and J by 5 bases, with 9 bases left in between. The CDR3 loop reads CASSIAFFDEQYF. CDR3 DNA: TGTGCCAGTAGTATAGCCTTCTTTGACGAGCAGTACTTC. The full variable domain, rest sourced from reference TRBV19 and TRBJ2-7, is DGGITQSPKYLFRKEGQNVTLSCEQNLNHDAMYWYRQDPGQGLRLIYYSQIVNDFQKGDIAEGYSVSREKKESFPLTVTSAQKNPTAFYLCASSIAFFDEQYFGPGTRLTVT.

This chain links TRBV25-1 with TRBJ1-3, with 8 bases that match TRBD1. V gave up 4 bases and J gave up 3 bases; unmatched junction bases: 5. The CDR3 consists of 15 residues. Germline V gene lookup returns CDR1 MGHDK and CDR2 SYGVNS. The CDR3 nucleotides are TGTGCCAGCAGTGGGGGAGGACAGGGTGGAAACACCATATATTTT. It translates to CASSGGGQGGNTIYF.

This clone was detected many times. V gene TRBV7-2 combines with J gene TRBJ1-6; D remains ambiguous. Per the germline V gene, CDR1 is SGHTA and CDR2 is FQGNSA. Trimming pared 1 base from V and 10 bases from J, leaving 14 bases between. The CDR3 runs 15 residues. In DNA, the CDR3 is TGTGCCAGCAGCTTAGTAGTCGAGGGCTGGTCACCCCTCCACTTT. This codes for CASSLVVEGWSPLHF.